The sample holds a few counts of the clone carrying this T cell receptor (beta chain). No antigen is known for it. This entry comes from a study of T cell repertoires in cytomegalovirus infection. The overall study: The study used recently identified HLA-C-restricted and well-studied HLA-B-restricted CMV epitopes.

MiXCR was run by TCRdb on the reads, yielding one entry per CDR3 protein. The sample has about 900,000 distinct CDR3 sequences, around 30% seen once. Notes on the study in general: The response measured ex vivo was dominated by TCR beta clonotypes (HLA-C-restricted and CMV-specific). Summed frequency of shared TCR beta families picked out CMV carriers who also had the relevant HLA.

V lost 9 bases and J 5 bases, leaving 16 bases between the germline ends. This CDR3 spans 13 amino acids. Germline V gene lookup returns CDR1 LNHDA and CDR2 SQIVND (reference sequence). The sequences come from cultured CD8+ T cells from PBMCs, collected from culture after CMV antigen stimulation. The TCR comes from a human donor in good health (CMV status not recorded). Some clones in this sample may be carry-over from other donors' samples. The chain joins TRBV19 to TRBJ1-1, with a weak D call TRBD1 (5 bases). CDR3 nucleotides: TGTGCCAGCAACGACGGGGGGTGGACTGAAGCTTTCTTT. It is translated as CASNDGGWTEAFF.